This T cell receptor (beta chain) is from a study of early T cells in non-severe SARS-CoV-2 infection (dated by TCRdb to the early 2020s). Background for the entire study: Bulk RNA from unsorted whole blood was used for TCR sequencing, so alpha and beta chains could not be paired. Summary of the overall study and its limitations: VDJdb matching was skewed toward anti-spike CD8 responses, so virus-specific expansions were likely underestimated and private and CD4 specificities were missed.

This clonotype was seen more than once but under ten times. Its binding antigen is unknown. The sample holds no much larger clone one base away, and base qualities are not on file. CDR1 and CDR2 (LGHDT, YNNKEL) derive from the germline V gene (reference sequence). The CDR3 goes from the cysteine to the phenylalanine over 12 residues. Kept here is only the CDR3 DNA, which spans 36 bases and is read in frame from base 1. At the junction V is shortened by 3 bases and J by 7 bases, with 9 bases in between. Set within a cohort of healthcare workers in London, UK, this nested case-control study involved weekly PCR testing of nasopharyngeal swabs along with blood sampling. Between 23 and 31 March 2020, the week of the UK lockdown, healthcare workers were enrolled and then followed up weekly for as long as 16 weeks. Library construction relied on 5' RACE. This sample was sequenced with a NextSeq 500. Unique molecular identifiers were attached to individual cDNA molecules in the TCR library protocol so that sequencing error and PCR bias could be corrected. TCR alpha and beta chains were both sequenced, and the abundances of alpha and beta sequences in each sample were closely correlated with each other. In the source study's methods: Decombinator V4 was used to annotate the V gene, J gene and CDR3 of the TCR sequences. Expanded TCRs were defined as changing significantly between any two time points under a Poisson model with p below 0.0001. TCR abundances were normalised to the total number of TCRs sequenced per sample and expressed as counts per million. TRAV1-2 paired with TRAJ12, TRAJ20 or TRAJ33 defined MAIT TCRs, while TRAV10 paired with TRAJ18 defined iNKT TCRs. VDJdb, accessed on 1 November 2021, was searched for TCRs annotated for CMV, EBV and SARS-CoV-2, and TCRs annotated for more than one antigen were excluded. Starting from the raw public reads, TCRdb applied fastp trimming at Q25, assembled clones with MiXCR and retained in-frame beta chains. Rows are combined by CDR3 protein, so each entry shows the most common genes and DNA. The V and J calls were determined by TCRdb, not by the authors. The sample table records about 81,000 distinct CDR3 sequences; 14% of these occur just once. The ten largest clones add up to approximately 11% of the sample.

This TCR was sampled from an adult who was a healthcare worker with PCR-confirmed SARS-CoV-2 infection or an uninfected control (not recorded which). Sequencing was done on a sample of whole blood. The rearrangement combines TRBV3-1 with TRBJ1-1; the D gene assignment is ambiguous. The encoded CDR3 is CASSQNSDEAFF. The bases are TGTGCCAGCAGCCAGAACTCGGATGAAGCTTTCTTT.